Below, 11 T cell receptor beta chains from the same sample are listed, as sequenced in a study of radiotherapy plus CTLA-4 blockade in lung cancer (dated by TCRdb to between 2017 and 2018). Library prep was done by the immunoSEQ multiplex PCR assay. Imported from immuneACCESS, the table was reduced by TCRdb to in-frame sequences with V and J called. These copies leave out some clones; in studies compared against another copy, an unresolved V gene accounts for under half, and the cause of the remainder is not known. The sample table shows some 98,000 clones, and approximately 78% are seen once. The top ten constitute approximately 3.7% of the sample. Specimen: peripheral blood, collected from a patient treated with radiotherapy plus ipilimumab. The source is a human donor with non-small cell lung cancer who had a partial response to radiotherapy plus ipilimumab.

This clone was seen once. The J gene is TRBJ1-4, the V gene TRBV7-8; D call uncertain. Germline assignment: CDR1 SGHVS and CDR2 FQNEAQ. The V end lost 0 bases, the J end lost 2 bases, and 7 bases lay between the germline ends. The CDR3 has 15 residues. The CDR3 sequence is CASSLAGSTNEKLFF. Written as DNA, the CDR3 is TGTGCCAGCAGCTTAGCGGGCAGTACTAATGAAAAACTGTTTTTT.

The chain recombines TRBV10-1 with TRBJ2-3, with 9 bases aligning to TRBD2. CDR1 and CDR2 (germline): WNHNN, SYGVQD (reference sequence). J gave up 6 bases and V 6 bases, and 7 bases lay outside the gene matches. The CDR3 extends over 14 amino acids. In DNA form, the CDR3 reads TGCGCCAGCAGCCCAGAGCGGGAGGTGGATACGCAGTATTTT. This codes for CASSPEREVDTQYF.

The V and J genes are TRBV6-6 and TRBJ2-7; 12 bases line up with TRBD2. Germline CDR1 is MNHNY and CDR2 is SVGAGI (reference sequence). Trimming took 6 bases from V and 7 from J; bases not matched to a gene: 13. This CDR3 region has 16 residues. CDR3: CASSPGRLAGVREQYF. In DNA, the CDR3 is TGTGCCAGCAGCCCGGGGCGACTAGCGGGAGTAAGGGAGCAGTACTTC.

This clone has just one count. The chain joins TRBV29-1 to TRBJ2-3; no clear D gene. V shed 1 base and J shed 5 bases, with 13 bases lying between them. There are 14 residues in the CDR3. CDR1 is SQVTM, CDR2 ANQGSEA, per germline. CDR3 residues: CSVEVEHGEDTQYF. CDR3 sequence (DNA): TGCAGCGTTGAAGTTGAACACGGAGAAGATACGCAGTATTTT.

The chain joins TRBV10-1 to TRBJ2-2; weak D call: TRBD1 (6 bases). Per the germline V gene, CDR1 is WNHNN and CDR2 is SYGVQD (reference sequence). The CDR3 consists of 15 residues. The V and J ends lost 6 bases and 5 bases respectively, with 16 bases between them. The CDR3 bases are TGCGCCAGCAGCCGCGAACCTACAGGGACCGGGGAGCTGTTTTTT. This codes for CASSREPTGTGELFF.

V gene TRBV30 combines with J gene TRBJ2-2; the D is unclear. CDR1 and CDR2 (germline): GTSNPN, SVGIG (reference sequence). The V gene lost 4 bases and the J gene lost 7 bases, with 7 bases spanning the gap. The CDR3 runs to 11 residues. CDR3: CAWIIDGELFF. The CDR3 DNA reads TGTGCCTGGATTATAGACGGGGAGCTGTTTTTT.

The chain uses TRBV9 and TRBJ2-2; D is unresolved. This CDR3 is built from 13 residues. Trimming left V 5 bases short and J 5 bases short, with 10 bases between. Looked up from germline, CDR1 is SGDLS and CDR2 is YYNGEE. CDR3 protein: CASRRYSTGELFF. The CDR3 DNA is TGTGCCAGCAGACGATACTCAACCGGGGAGCTGTTTTTT.

This clone was seen only a few times. The chain has TRBV6-5 and TRBJ1-2, with unresolved D. Per the germline V gene, CDR1 is MNHEY and CDR2 is SVGAGI. The CDR3 covers 15 residues. V was clipped by 0 bases and J by 0 bases, with 8 bases between them. The CDR3 is CASSYSLTTNYGYTF. The CDR3 region has the DNA TGTGCCAGCAGTTACTCGCTGACAACTAACTATGGCTACACCTTC.

Details on this clone: The germline gene is not matched at one end of the junction; a read error may be the cause. The V gene is TRBV29-1, the J gene TRBJ2-5; weak D call: TRBD1 (6 bases). The CDR3 extends over 13 amino acids. CDR1 and CDR2 (germline): SQVTM, ANQGSEA. CDR3 bases: TGCAGCGTGGAAGGACAGTCCGTCGAGACCCAGTACTTC. Translation gives CSVEGQSVETQYF.

The rearrangement links TRBV10-2 to TRBJ2-5; D perhaps matches TRBD2 (5 bases). The CDR3 is 15 amino acids. CDR1 is WSHSY, CDR2 SAAADI, per germline. V shed 3 bases and J shed 0 bases, with 11 bases lying between them. CDR3 loop: CASSDEADYQETQYF. CDR3 coding DNA: TGCGCCAGCAGTGACGAAGCGGACTACCAAGAGACCCAGTACTTC.

The chain uses TRBV11-2 and TRBJ2-7; TRBD1 might be the D (6 bases). Germline V gene sequence: CDR1 SGHAT, CDR2 FQNNGV. V lost 5 bases and J lost 6, with 14 bases in between. This CDR3 contains 13 residues. The CDR3 loop is CASSLRAGAEQYF. In nucleotides, the CDR3 is TGTGCCAGCAGCCTAAGGGCAGGGGCCGAGCAGTACTTC.